The source of this TCR beta chain is a study of OX40 agonist ivuxolimab in advanced cancers. For context, the study as a whole: The costimulatory receptor OX40 (CD134) was targeted by ivuxolimab, a fully human IgG2 agonistic monoclonal antibody. Of the approximately 50 patients in dose escalation, around 19 had hepatocellular carcinoma, some 15 had melanoma, 9 had renal cell carcinoma and 9 had head and neck cancer. In the dose-escalation cohort, 82.7% of patients were male, and the mean age was around 60 years, with a range of about 20 to 90. Intravenous ivuxolimab was administered to patients every 2 weeks at six dose levels: 0.01, 0.1, 0.3, 1.5, 3 and 10 mg/kg. The paper reports the monotherapy dose-escalation portion (N of about 47 patients) of the phase I ivuxolimab trial. The purpose of peripheral TCRbeta sequencing was to test whether ivuxolimab changed TCR sequence diversity and led to clonal T-cell expansion. Partial responses were achieved by three dose-escalation patients, of whom one had hepatocellular carcinoma and two had cutaneous melanoma. Patients were allowed to have had prior anti-PD-1, anti-PD-L1 or anti-CTLA-4 therapy, and 40% to 45% of the dose-escalation patients had been treated with checkpoint inhibitors.

A few counts support this clone. What antigen it recognizes has not been identified. Nothing much larger sits one base from this clone, and base qualities are not available. The investigation overall reported the following: On average, CD8+ T cells showed more expanded clones than CD4+ T cells after ivuxolimab. Which antigens the clonally expanded peripheral T cells were specific for was not determined. In the 0.1-3.0 mg/kg groups, partial responders had among the lowest normalized peripheral clonal expansion, particularly in CD8+ T cells. At doses of 0.1 to 3.0 mg/kg, clonal expansion of both CD4+ and CD8+ T cells in blood was seen between baseline and week 6. Low levels of normalized T-cell clonal expansion were also seen in some nonresponding patients.

Reading from cysteine to phenylalanine, the CDR3 counts 17 amino acids. This entry keeps only the CDR3 DNA: 51 bases, framed from base 1. The germline V and J ends show losses of 2 bases and 0 bases respectively, and no gene match explains 7 bases of the junction. Reading the germline V gene gives CDR1 SGHTA and CDR2 FQGNSA. Genomic DNA was isolated from the sorted cells so that the TCRbeta CDR3 region could be sequenced. The immunoSEQ Assay was used for sequencing of TCRbeta CDR3 regions. TCRdb took over this immuneACCESS table, retaining in-frame rearrangements with V and J assigned. Such tables are incomplete; in checked studies, under half of the missing clones stem from an unresolved V gene, and the remainder is unexplained. This sample is represented by some 74,000 clones; 88% of them were singletons. The ten largest clones add up to 0.8% to 1.3% of the sample. The trial excluded patients who had a history of autoimmune disease or who were on systemic immunosuppression. Peripheral blood for TCR sequencing was drawn from every dose cohort at baseline, at cycle 4 day 1 and at cycle 7 day 1. Samples came from an open-label, multicenter, first-in-human phase I dose-escalation trial of ivuxolimab. Adults with locally advanced or metastatic melanoma, renal cell carcinoma, hepatocellular carcinoma or head and neck squamous cell carcinoma were enrolled in the trial. Before TCR sequencing, CD4+ and CD8+ T cells were separately sorted from peripheral blood.

Specimen: CD4+ or CD8+ T cells sorted from blood, collected in a trial of the OX40 agonist ivuxolimab. This receptor was taken from an adult with an advanced solid tumor such as melanoma, head and neck, liver or kidney cancer. This sequence uses TRBV7-2 and TRBJ2-3, with 8 bases aligning to TRBD2. CDR3 sequence: CASSLNPGLVSTDTQYF. The DNA sequence is TGTGCCAGCAGCTTAAATCCGGGACTAGTGAGCACAGATACGCAGTATTTT.